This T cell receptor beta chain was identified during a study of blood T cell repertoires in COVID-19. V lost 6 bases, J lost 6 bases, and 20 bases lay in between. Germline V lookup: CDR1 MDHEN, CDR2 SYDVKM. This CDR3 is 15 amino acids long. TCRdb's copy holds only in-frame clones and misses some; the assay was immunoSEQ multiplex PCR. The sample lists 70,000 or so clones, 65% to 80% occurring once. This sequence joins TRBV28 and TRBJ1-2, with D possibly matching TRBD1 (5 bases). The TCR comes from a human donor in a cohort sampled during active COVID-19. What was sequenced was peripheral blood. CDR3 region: CASSRPIGGMDGYTF. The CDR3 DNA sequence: TGTGCCAGCAGCCGCCCCATCGGGGGTATGGATGGCTACACCTTC.